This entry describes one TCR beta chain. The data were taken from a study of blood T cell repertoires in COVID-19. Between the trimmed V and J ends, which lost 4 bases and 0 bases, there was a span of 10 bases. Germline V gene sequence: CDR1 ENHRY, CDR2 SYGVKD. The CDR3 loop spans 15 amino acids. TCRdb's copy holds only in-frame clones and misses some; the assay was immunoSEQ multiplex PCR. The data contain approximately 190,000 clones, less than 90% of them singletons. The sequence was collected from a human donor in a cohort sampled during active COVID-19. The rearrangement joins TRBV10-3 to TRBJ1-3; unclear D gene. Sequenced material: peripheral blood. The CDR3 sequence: CAISVTADSGNTIYF. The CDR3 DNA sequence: TGTGCCATCAGTGTTACAGCAGACTCTGGAAACACCATATATTTT.